The 15 T cell receptor beta chains reported below all come from one sample, sequenced in a study of blood T cell repertoires in COVID-19. TCRdb's table, derived via immunoSEQ multiplex PCR, lists solely in-frame clones and lacks some. Here the sample spans about 74,000 clones, about 83% being singletons. Source material: peripheral blood. The source is an older man with acute or convalescent COVID-19.

The CDR3 DNA follows: TGTGCCAGCCGGGACAATCTTAACTATGGCTACACCTTC. It specifies CASRDNLNYGYTF. This chain links TRBV19 with TRBJ1-2; D may be TRBD1 (6 bases). With 9 bases removed from V and 1 base from J, the gap between germline ends came to 12 bases. Germline V gene lookup returns CDR1 LNHDA and CDR2 SQIVND (reference sequence). The CDR3 spans 13 residues.

The chain couples TRBV4-3 to TRBJ1-6; D not certain. Germline assignment: CDR1 LGHNA and CDR2 YSLEER. The CDR3 has 16 amino acids. V was cut by 4 bases and J by 4 bases, with 14 bases left in between. As DNA, the CDR3 is TGCGCCAGCAGCCTATCCTCGACGGGTTATAATTCACCCCTCCACTTT. Residues: CASSLSSTGYNSPLHF.

The genes are TRBV6-5 and TRBJ1-1, with D possibly being TRBD1 (5 bases). Germline-derived CDR1 and CDR2 are MNHEY and SVGAGI. CDR3 length: 15 amino acids. V was pared by 0 bases and J by 5 bases, with 13 bases between. The CDR3: CASSYSRQGRTEAFF. CDR3 in DNA: TGTGCCAGCAGTTACTCCCGGCAGGGTAGAACTGAAGCTTTCTTT.

A single count supports this clone. The chain couples TRBV5-1 to TRBJ2-7; 10 positions agree with TRBD2. After removal of 4 bases from V and 0 bases from J, the junction contained 4 bases not matched to a gene. Per germline, CDR1 SGHRS and CDR2 YFSETQ. The CDR3 spans 15 residues. CDR3 sequence (DNA): TGCGCCAGCAGCCCAGTAGCGGGGGGCTCCTACGAGCAGTACTTC. Encoded protein: CASSPVAGGSYEQYF.

The table lists this clone with a few counts. The chain combines TRBV16 with TRBJ1-2, with TRBD1 identical over 8 bases. The CDR3 consists of 13 residues. CDR1 is KGHSY and CDR2 is FQNENV in the germline V gene. Unmatched junction bases numbered 0, after V lost 2 bases and J lost 4 bases. The CDR3 DNA is TGTGCCAGCAGCCAAGACAGGGGCTATGGCTACACCTTC. Its protein product is CASSQDRGYGYTF.

The V and J genes are TRBV10-3 and TRBJ1-1; perhaps TRBD1 as D (5 bases). Germline V gives CDR1 ENHRY, CDR2 SYGVKD. The length of the CDR3 is 14 residues. Trimming pared 4 bases from V and 1 base from J, leaving 10 bases between. Here the CDR3 DNA reads TGTGCCATCAGTGGGGAGGGGCGGAACACTGAAGCTTTCTTT. Translating gives CAISGEGRNTEAFF.

The chain couples TRBV5-4 to TRBJ2-3, with D maybe TRBD2 (6 bases). Trimming removed 7 bases from V and 3 bases from J, with 15 bases in between. From germline, CDR1 is SGHNT and CDR2 YYREEE (reference sequence). This CDR3 is built from 14 residues. Here the CDR3 DNA reads TGTGCCAGCTCCTCTAGCGTTGGGACAGATACGCAGTATTTT. It translates to CASSSSVGTDTQYF.

The V call is TRBV10-3, the J call TRBJ1-5; D is perhaps TRBD1 (5 bases). CDR1 is ENHRY, CDR2 SYGVKD, per germline. The V and J ends lost 0 bases and 6 bases respectively, with 9 bases between them. The length of the CDR3 is 14 residues. CDR3 bases: TGTGCCATCAGTGAGTCGAGCAGGGTTCAGCCCCAGCATTTT. Translating it yields CAISESSRVQPQHF.

This chain connects TRBV19 to TRBJ1-1; 7 positions match TRBD1. The CDR3 is 16 residues long. J lost 4 bases, V lost 7 bases, and 15 bases had no gene match. Germline CDR1 and CDR2: LNHDA and SQIVND (reference sequence). The CDR3 region has the DNA TGTGCCAGTATTGCCGCTTTGGGGCAGGGGGGCACTGAAGCTTTCTTT. Its protein product is CASIAALGQGGTEAFF.

The chain employs TRBV5-5 and TRBJ2-2, with D possibly being TRBD1 (6 bases). The V gene's germline CDR1 is SGHKS and CDR2 YYEKEE (reference sequence). Trimming removed 2 bases from V and 3 bases from J, with 17 bases in between. The CDR3 contains 17 residues. The CDR3 loop is CASSFTGSRVYTGELFF. In DNA, the CDR3 is TGTGCCAGCAGCTTTACAGGGAGTAGGGTGTACACCGGGGAGCTGTTTTTT. Complete variable domain (other parts from reference TRBV5-5 and TRBJ2-2): DAGVTQSPTHLIKTRGQQVTLRCSPISGHKSVSWYQQVLGQGPQFIFQYYEKEERGRGNFPDRFSARQFPNYSSELNVNALLLGDSALYLCASSFTGSRVYTGELFFGEGSRLTVL.

The CDR3 here is CASSLYLDRVSYEQYF. CDR3 coding DNA: TGTGCCAGCAGCTTATATCTGGACAGGGTCTCCTACGAGCAGTACTTC. The chain employs TRBV13 and TRBJ2-7; 8 nucleotides line up with TRBD1. The CDR3 runs to 16 residues. The germline gives CDR1 PRHDT, CDR2 FYEKMQ (reference sequence). Unmatched junction bases numbered 6, after V lost 2 bases and J lost 0 bases.

V usage is TRBV5-1 and J usage is TRBJ1-2, with 7 bases aligning to TRBD1. The CDR3 consists of 15 residues. V gave up 2 bases and J gave up 7 bases; unmatched junction bases: 11. In germline, CDR1 is SGHRS, CDR2 YFSETQ. The CDR3 DNA is TGCGCCAGCAGCTTTTTGGTAGGGGGCGAGGGTGGCTACACCTTC. It translates to CASSFLVGGEGGYTF.

The chain recombines TRBV6-1 with TRBJ1-5; no definite D call. Germline V gives CDR1 MNHNS, CDR2 SASEGT. The CDR3 has 12 residues. Trimming left V 2 bases short and J 9 bases short, with 8 bases between. DNA of the CDR3: TGTGCCAGCAGTGAACAGACACGGCCCCAGCATTTT. Amino acid sequence: CASSEQTRPQHF.

The J gene is TRBJ2-2, the V gene TRBV7-2; the D gene is possibly TRBD2 (5 bases). From germline, CDR1 is SGHTA and CDR2 FQGNSA. Trimming removed 5 bases at V and 8 bases at J, with 12 bases between. CDR3 length: 13 residues. In DNA, the CDR3 is TGTGCCAGCAGCCCCGATCGGGGAGGGGAGCTGTTTTTT. Protein product: CASSPDRGGELFF. Full variable domain (outside the CDR3, taken from reference TRBV7-2 and TRBJ2-2): GAGVSQSPSNKVTEKGKDVELRCDPISGHTALYWYRQSLGQGLEFLIYFQGNSAPDKSGLPSDRFSAERTGGSVSTLTIQRTQQEDSAVYLCASSPDRGGELFFGEGSRLTVL.

The genes are TRBV7-2 and TRBJ1-2, with 9 positions matching TRBD1. V shed 4 bases and J 5 bases; nucleotides not matched to a gene: 5. The CDR3 length is 14 residues. CDR1 is SGHTA, CDR2 FQGNSA, per germline. The CDR3 nucleotides are TGTGCCAGCAGCTACAGGGGGCGCGGTTATGGCTACACCTTC. It yields the protein CASSYRGRGYGYTF.